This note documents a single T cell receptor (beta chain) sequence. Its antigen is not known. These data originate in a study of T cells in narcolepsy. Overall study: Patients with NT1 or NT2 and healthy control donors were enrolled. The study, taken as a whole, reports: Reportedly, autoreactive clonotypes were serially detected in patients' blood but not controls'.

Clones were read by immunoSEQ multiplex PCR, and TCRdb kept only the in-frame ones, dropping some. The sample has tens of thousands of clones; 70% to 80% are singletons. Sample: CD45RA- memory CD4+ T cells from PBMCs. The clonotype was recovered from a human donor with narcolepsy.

This CDR3 reads CASSLAPGISGANVLTF. The CDR3 nucleotides are TGTGCCAGCAGCTTAGCTCCGGGAATCTCTGGGGCCAACGTCCTGACTTTC. The chain couples TRBV7-3 to TRBJ2-6, with a tentative D call TRBD2 (5 bases). The V gene lost 2 bases and the J gene lost 0 bases, with 11 bases spanning the gap. This CDR3 has 17 residues. The germline V gene encodes CDR1 SGHTA and CDR2 FQGTGA. Combining the CDR3 with reference TRBV7-3 and TRBJ2-6 gives the whole variable domain GAGVSQTPSNKVTEKGKYVELRCDPISGHTALYWYRQSLGQGPEFLIYFQGTGAADDSGLPNDRFFAVRPEGSVSTLKIQRTERGDSAVYLCASSLAPGISGANVLTFGAGSRLTVL.